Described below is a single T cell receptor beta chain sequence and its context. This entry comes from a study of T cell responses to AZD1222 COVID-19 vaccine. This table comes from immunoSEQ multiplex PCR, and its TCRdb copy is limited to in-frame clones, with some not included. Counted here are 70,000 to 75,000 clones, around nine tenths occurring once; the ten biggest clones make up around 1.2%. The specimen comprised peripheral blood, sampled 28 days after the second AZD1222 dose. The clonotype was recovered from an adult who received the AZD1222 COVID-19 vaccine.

The CDR3 region is CASSYSSASVYEQYF. The DNA of the CDR3 is TGTGCCAGCAGTTACTCTTCAGCGTCAGTCTACGAGCAGTACTTC. The chain is built from TRBV6-5 and TRBJ2-7; D is uncertain. Deletions cut 0 bases from V and 3 bases from J, with 12 bases between. The CDR3 spans 15 residues. Germline V gene lookup returns CDR1 MNHEY and CDR2 SVGAGI.